Described below is a single TCR beta chain sequence and its context. This sample was taken from a study of blood T cell repertoires in COVID-19. Overall study context: The analysed material was cDNA or gDNA that came from T cells, B-cell-depleted T cells, or PBMCs.

Study processing details: Estimation of nucleated cell counts was performed using reference gene primer amplification. Using immunoSEQ multiplex PCR, the repertoire was profiled, and TCRdb retains in-frame clones only, with some absent. Clonal size and the V and J genes are those of that table, whereas D and trimming came from the DNA. In the table there are about 210,000 clones, roughly nine tenths of which are singletons. Germline CDR1 reads SGHRS; CDR2 reads YFSETQ. The CDR3 runs to 15 residues. The V end lost 0 bases, the J end lost 2 bases, and 12 bases lay between the germline ends. This chain connects TRBV5-1 to TRBJ2-7, with D possibly matching TRBD2 (6 bases). Sequencing was performed on peripheral blood. The receptor was derived from a man aged 40-49 years with acute or convalescent COVID-19. This CDR3 is CASSLEGGAPYEQYF. CDR3 bases: TGCGCCAGCAGCTTGGAAGGAGGGGCCCCCTACGAGCAGTACTTC.